The 15 T cell receptor beta chains reported below all come from one sample, sequenced in a study of T and B cells in COVID-19 patients. From blood, roughly 220-550 ng of genomic DNA served as TRB template. TRB rearrangements were amplified by multiplex PCR with BIOMED2 TRB-A/B primers. TCRdb ran MiXCR on the multiplex PCR reads and lists one entry per CDR3 protein. The profile covers 700 or so distinct CDR3 sequences, with approximately 29% appearing a single time and 30% to 40% taken by the ten largest. The sample consisted of blood. The source is a human donor with active COVID-19. The donor label of this sample is uncertain.

Many counts were recorded for this clonotype. The V call is TRBV28, the J call TRBJ2-6; D is undetermined. This CDR3 region has 15 residues. The germline V gene encodes CDR1 MDHEN and CDR2 SYDVKM. The V and J ends lost 1 base and 0 bases respectively, with 4 bases between them. The CDR3, as DNA: TGTGCCAGCAGTTTATTTGGCTCTGGGGCCAACGTCCTGACTTTC. Translating gives CASSLFGSGANVLTF. Complete variable domain (other parts from reference TRBV28 and TRBJ2-6): DVKVTQSSRYLVKRTGEKVFLECVQDMDHENMFWYRQDPGLGLRLIYFSYDVKMKEKGDIPEGYSVSREKKERFSLILESASTNQTSMYLCASSLFGSGANVLTFGAGSRLTVL.

CDR3 sequence reads: CASSLEGGGAADTQYF. For the CDR3, the DNA is TGTGCCAGCAGCTTAGAAGGGGGGGGGGCCGCAGATACGCAGTATTTT. The chain uses TRBV13 and TRBJ2-3; perhaps TRBD2 as D (7 bases). Trimming took 1 base from V and 4 from J, leaving 15 bases between them. The CDR3 loop spans 16 amino acids. Germline CDR1 and CDR2: PRHDT and FYEKMQ (reference sequence).

Within the sample, this clonotype is large. V usage is TRBV12-3 or TRBV12-4 and J usage is TRBJ2-4; 7 bases line up with TRBD2. The ends lost 5 bases at V and 6 bases at J; junction bases unmatched: 10. The CDR3 consists of 15 residues. In DNA form, the CDR3 reads TGTGCCAGCAGTCCTAGTCAAGGGGAGGGAAACATTCAGTACTTC. This translates into CASSPSQGEGNIQYF.

This clonotype is medium-sized. This chain links TRBV6-1 with TRBJ2-5, with TRBD2 matching 13 bases. Germline V CDR1 and CDR2: MNHNS, SASEGT. This CDR3 has 15 amino acids. V lost 7 bases and J lost 3; bases outside the gene matches: 5. The CDR3, as DNA: TGTGCCAGCACCGGACTAGCGGGGGCTAAAGAGACCCAGTACTTC. Amino acids: CASTGLAGAKETQYF.

The chain couples TRBV11-1 to TRBJ2-6; 8 nucleotides agree with TRBD1. Looked up from germline, CDR1 is SGHAT and CDR2 is FQDESV (reference sequence). The CDR3 consists of 19 residues. Trimming at V came to 3 bases and at J to 1 base, leaving 11 bases not matched to a gene. CDR3 coding DNA: TGTGCCAGCAGCTTCGGGGTGGCAGGGGGCGCATCTGGGGCCAACGTCCTGACTTTC. It encodes CASSFGVAGGASGANVLTF.

This clonotype occurred a few times. J is TRBJ2-5 and V is TRBV19; 16 bases fit TRBD2. The CDR3 totals 16 residues. The germline gives CDR1 LNHDA, CDR2 SQIVND (reference sequence). The junction had 3 bases not matched to a gene; V was cut back by 6 bases and J by 2 bases. The CDR3 nucleotides are TGTGCCAGTAGACCGGGACTAGCGGGAGGGCAAGAGACCCAGTACTTC. This encodes CASRPGLAGGQETQYF.

Sample share makes this clonotype medium-sized. This sequence joins TRBV24-1 and TRBJ1-5; unclear D gene. With 9 bases removed from V and 2 bases from J, the gap between germline ends came to 19 bases. This CDR3 contains 16 residues. CDR1 KGHDR and CDR2 SFDVKD come from the germline V gene. The CDR3 nucleotides read TGTGCCACCCCCCCCCCTGTGAGGTTACGCAATCAGCCCCAGCATTTT. This encodes CATPPPVRLRNQPQHF.

J is TRBJ2-7 and V is TRBV27; 9 positions agree with TRBD2. There are 14 residues in the CDR3. Germline loops: CDR1 MNHEY, CDR2 SMNVEV (reference sequence). V was clipped by 2 bases and J by 6 bases; unmatched bases: 5. The CDR3 region has the DNA TGTGCCAGCAGTTTAAGTAGCGGGAGTCTCGAGCAGTACTTC. Its translation is CASSLSSGSLEQYF.

Concerning this clonotype: A clone one base away is much larger, so this may be a read error. This rearrangement joins TRBV19 to TRBJ1-3; D might be TRBD1 (6 bases). The CDR3 runs 12 residues. Germline V gene data show CDR1 as LNHDA and CDR2 as SQIVND (reference sequence). The CDR3 DNA reads as TGTGCCAGTACAATGACAGGAAACACCATATTTTTT. Protein sequence: CASTMTGNTIFF. The full variable domain, in which reference TRBV19 and TRBJ1-3 provide the parts outside the CDR3, is DGGITQSPKYLFRKEGQNVTLSCEQNLNHDAMYWYRQDPGQGLRLIYYSQIVNDFQKGDIAEGYSVSREKKESFPLTVTSAQKNPTAFYLCASTMTGNTIFFGEGSWLTVV.

This clonotype is labeled medium-sized. The chain is built from TRBV24-1 and TRBJ2-7; 11 nucleotides match TRBD2. V lost 6 bases, J lost 4 bases, and 4 bases stayed unmatched. Germline V gene lookup returns CDR1 KGHDR and CDR2 SFDVKD. The CDR3 is made up of 14 amino acids. The CDR3 protein is CATSSGTSGYEQYF. CDR3 nucleotides: TGTGCCACCAGTTCTGGGACTAGCGGTTACGAGCAGTACTTC.

This clonotype is large (0.1 to 1%) in the sample. The V and J genes are TRBV19 and TRBJ2-7; D may correspond to TRBD1 or TRBD2 (5 bases each). Germline values: CDR1 LNHDA, CDR2 SQIVND (reference sequence). V lost 3 bases and J 1 base, leaving 13 bases between the germline ends. The CDR3 is 15 amino acids. CDR3: CASSISLGTSYEQYF. The DNA of the CDR3 is TGTGCCAGTAGTATCTCTTTAGGGACGTCCTACGAGCAGTACTTC. The full variable domain, completed using reference TRBV19 and TRBJ2-7, is DGGITQSPKYLFRKEGQNVTLSCEQNLNHDAMYWYRQDPGQGLRLIYYSQIVNDFQKGDIAEGYSVSREKKESFPLTVTSAQKNPTAFYLCASSISLGTSYEQYFGPGTRLTVT.

By share, this clonotype ranks as medium-sized (0.01 to 0.1%). This sequence joins TRBV6-4 and TRBJ2-1, with 10 bases that match TRBD2. Germline loops: CDR1 MRHNA, CDR2 SNTAGT. Trimming cost V 3 bases and J 4 bases; bases outside gene matches: 0. This CDR3 is 14 amino acids long. In nucleotides, the CDR3 is TGTGCCAGCAGTGAAGCGGGGGGGTACAATGAGCAGTTCTTC. Translation gives CASSEAGGYNEQFF.

This chain joins TRBV19 and TRBJ2-3; a weak D match, TRBD2 (5 bases). Germline lookup yields CDR1 LNHDA and CDR2 SQIVND (reference sequence). CDR3 length equals 13 residues. V was cut by 7 bases and J by 1 base, with 9 bases left in between. CDR3 DNA: TGTGCCAGTATACGGCGGGGCACAGATACGCAGTATTTT. Translating it yields CASIRRGTDTQYF.

This clonotype was detected only a few times. The chain joins TRBV20-1 to TRBJ2-5, with 7 bases lining up with TRBD2. The CDR3 runs 13 residues. The V gene's germline CDR1 is DFQATT and CDR2 SNEGSKA (reference sequence). With V trimmed by 0 bases and J by 5 bases, 3 bases remained unmatched. The CDR3 coding sequence is TGCAGTGCTAGAGATCTGGGGGGGGAGACCCAGTACTTC. Its translation is CSARDLGGETQYF.

CDR3 region: CASGGPMTGQGAIDEQYF. DNA of the CDR3: TGTGCCAGCGGTGGTCCTATGACGGGACAGGGGGCGATCGACGAGCAGTACTTC. The chain recombines TRBV2 with TRBJ2-7; the match to TRBD1 covers 12 bases. The germline gives CDR1 SNHLY, CDR2 FYNNEI. There are 18 residues in the CDR3. With V trimmed by 8 bases and J by 5 bases, 19 bases remained unmatched.